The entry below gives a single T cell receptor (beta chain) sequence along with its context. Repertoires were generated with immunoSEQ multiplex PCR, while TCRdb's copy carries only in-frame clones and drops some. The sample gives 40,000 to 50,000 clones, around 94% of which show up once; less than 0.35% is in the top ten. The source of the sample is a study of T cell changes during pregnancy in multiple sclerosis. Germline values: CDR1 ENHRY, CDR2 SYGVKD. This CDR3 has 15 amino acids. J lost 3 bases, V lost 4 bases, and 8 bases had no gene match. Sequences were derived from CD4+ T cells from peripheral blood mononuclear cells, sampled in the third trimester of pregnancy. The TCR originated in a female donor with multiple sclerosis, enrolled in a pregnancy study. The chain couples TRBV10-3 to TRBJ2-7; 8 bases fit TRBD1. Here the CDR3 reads CAISGSLGQGYEQYF. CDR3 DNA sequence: TGTGCCATCAGTGGATCCCTCGGACAGGGCTACGAGCAGTACTTC.